The entry that follows covers one T cell receptor beta chain sequence. Antigen unknown. This record belongs to a study of cytomegalovirus exposure and HLA in healthy donors. Whole-study context: HLA-typed donors were the source of 82 million or so unique TCRs, which an early data release held. Genotyping of more than 300 donors showed that 80% to 90% belonged to the Caucasian-associated ancestry cluster. Study-level findings and limits: Accurate predictions that matched the HLA-A and HLA-B alleles of most subjects were reportedly made from TCR beta sequences.

A multiplex PCR was run with 60 Vbeta primers and 13 Jbeta primers. Assay used: immunoSEQ multiplex PCR; TCRdb lists only in-frame clones, some missing. The data show some 190,000 clones, over 65% seen once. The CDR3 loop spans 15 amino acids. Germline V gene sequence: CDR1 SGHKS, CDR2 YYEKEE (reference sequence). Trimming took off 4 bases at V and 1 base at J, with 14 bases between the two ends. The chain has TRBV5-5 and TRBJ1-2, with unresolved D. This clonotype originated in a man between 35 and 55 years old in good health and CMV-seropositive. Material: PBMCs. This chain's CDR3 is CASSHVPSVNYGYTF. CDR3 sequence (DNA): TGTGCCAGCAGCCACGTACCGAGTGTTAACTATGGCTACACCTTC.